These T cell receptor beta chains were read from a single sample in a study of molecular identifiers for immune sequencing clone quantification. TCRdb used MiXCR to reprocess the PCR reads, holding one entry per CDR3 protein. In the table there are some 590,000 distinct CDR3 sequences, 25% of which are singletons. Sequencing was performed on naive CD8+ T cells from blood, with Jurkat cell RNA spiked in. The receptors derive from a human donor in good health. Some libraries in this study had Jurkat cell RNA spiked in. The CDR3 runs from the conserved cysteine through the conserved F or W. The D gene is left open where the match is weak. Where a row states a size, it is once, few, many or the class of an expanded clone; other rows omit it.

many	TRBD2	TRBJ2-3	TRBV7-9	CASSLTLAGADTQYF	TGTGCCAGCAGCTTAACGCTAGCGGGAGCAGATACGCAGTATTTT
-	TRBD2	TRBJ2-7	TRBV30	CAWTTSASSYEQYF	TGTGCCTGGACAACTAGCGCGAGTTCTTACGAGCAGTACTTC
many	-	TRBJ1-1	TRBV6-2/TRBV6-3	CASTPTSTGGTEAFF	TGTGCCAGCACTCCAACTTCCACGGGTGGCACTGAAGCTTTCTTT
few	-	TRBJ2-2	TRBV6-5	CAAGTFTGELFF	TGTGCCGCGGGGACCTTCACCGGGGAGCTGTTTTTT
many	TRBD1	TRBJ1-1	TRBV4-3	CASSHRDSYTEAFF	TGCGCCAGCAGCCACAGGGACAGCTACACTGAAGCTTTCTTT
-	-	TRBJ2-1	TRBV6-5	CASSYGWSEQFF	TGTGCCAGCAGTTACGGCTGGAGTGAGCAGTTCTTC
many	TRBD1	TRBJ1-2	TRBV20-1	CSAHGQVYGYTF	TGCAGTGCTCATGGACAGGTCTATGGCTACACCTTC
many	-	TRBJ1-1	TRBV12-3/TRBV12-4	CASSQSGVSRGTEAFF	TGTGCCAGCAGCCAATCGGGAGTGAGCCGGGGGACTGAAGCTTTCTTT
many	TRBD2	TRBJ2-3	TRBV20-1	CSARATAGVDTQYF	TGCAGTGCTAGAGCAACAGCGGGAGTAGATACGCAGTATTTT
-	-	TRBJ1-2	TRBV5-1	CASSLDIINYGYTF	TGCGCCAGCAGCTTGGACATTATTAACTATGGCTACACCTTC
many	TRBD1	TRBJ2-7	TRBV5-1	CASSIGTDYEQYF	TGTGCCAGCAGTATCGGGACAGACTACGAGCAGTACTTC
-	TRBD2	TRBJ2-7	TRBV20-1	CSARDPGTSGRGEQYF	TGCAGTGCTAGAGATCCCGGGACTAGCGGGAGAGGCGAGCAGTACTTC
-	-	TRBJ1-6	TRBV12-3/TRBV12-4	CGSSVGTRGAGLSPLHF	TGTGGCAGCAGCGTAGGGACAAGGGGCGCAGGACTTTCACCCCTCCACTTT
-	TRBD2	TRBJ2-1	TRBV20-1	CSANPETSGTLDEQFF	TGCAGTGCTAACCCGGAGACTAGCGGGACTTTGGATGAGCAGTTCTTC
-	-	TRBJ2-2	TRBV5-3	CASSHGQGLNTGELFF	TGTGCCAGCAGCCACGGACAGGGACTAAACACCGGGGAGCTGTTTTTT
-	-	TRBJ2-2	TRBV6-2/TRBV6-3	CASSSYPGAGELFF	TGTGCCAGCAGTTCCTACCCCGGGGCCGGGGAGCTGTTTTTT
few	-	TRBJ1-2	TRBV13	CASSPATLLDYGYTF	TGTGCCAGCAGCCCTGCGACACTACTCGACTATGGCTACACCTTC
-	-	TRBJ1-6	TRBV4-3	CASSQEFGAGIDSPLHF	TGCGCCAGCAGCCAAGAATTCGGGGCCGGGATCGACTCACCCCTCCACTTT
few	TRBD2	TRBJ2-7	TRBV29-1	CSVEYRAGGRNEQYF	TGCAGCGTTGAATATAGGGCGGGAGGACGCAACGAGCAGTACTTC
few	-	TRBJ1-5	TRBV7-9	CASSRTGEIQPQHF	TGTGCCAGCAGCCGAACGGGGGAAATTCAGCCCCAGCATTTT
few	-	TRBJ2-2	TRBV3-1	CASSQGSTHFIPGRGLFF	TGTGCCAGCAGCCAAGGAAGCACCCATTTTATCCCCGGGCGGGGGCTGTTTTTT
few	TRBD2	TRBJ2-6	TRBV7-9	CASSPGGGPSSGANVLTF	TGTGCCAGCAGCCCTGGGGGGGGTCCAAGCTCTGGGGCCAACGTCCTGACTTTC
many	TRBD2	TRBJ2-3	TRBV5-6	CASNILAGVGDTQYF	TGTGCCAGCAACATACTAGCGGGAGTCGGAGATACGCAGTATTTT
-	-	TRBJ1-6	TRBV2	CASSTGSSYNSPLHF	TGTGCCAGCAGCACAGGGAGCTCCTATAATTCACCCCTCCACTTT
-	TRBD1	TRBJ1-2	TRBV30	CAWSVLGGLHGYTF	TGTGCCTGGAGTGTACTAGGGGGCCTGCATGGCTACACCTTC
-	-	TRBJ1-3	TRBV5-6	CASSLGGVGYSGNTIYF	TGTGCCAGCAGCTTGGGAGGAGTGGGGTACTCTGGAAACACCATATATTTT
-	TRBD2	TRBJ2-3	TRBV30	CAWDLAGSTDTQYF	TGTGCCTGGGACTTAGCGGGGAGCACAGATACGCAGTATTTT
few	TRBD1	TRBJ1-1	TRBV6-5	CASSYEGADTEAFF	TGTGCCAGCAGTTACGAGGGGGCGGACACTGAAGCTTTCTTT
-	-	TRBJ2-3	TRBV12-3/TRBV12-4	CASTIRNLGGGPDTQYF	TGTGCCAGCACTATACGTAACTTAGGAGGGGGGCCAGATACGCAGTATTTT
many	-	TRBJ2-4	TRBV7-9	CASSNPPGLPGVF	TGTGCCAGCAGCAACCCACCGGGACTCCCGGGAGTCTTC
few	TRBD2	TRBJ2-7	TRBV30	CAWSRLAGVYEQYF	TGTGCCTGGAGTAGGCTAGCGGGAGTCTACGAGCAGTACTTC
many	-	TRBJ2-3	TRBV9	CASSVMGTDTQYF	TGTGCCAGCAGCGTAATGGGCACAGATACGCAGTATTTT
many	-	TRBJ2-7	TRBV20-1	CSARPAHPSYEQYF	TGCAGTGCTCGCCCGGCGCATCCCTCCTACGAGCAGTACTTC
-	TRBD1	TRBJ2-1	TRBV13	CASSLEGGLGNEQFF	TGTGCCAGCAGCTTAGAAGGGGGCTTGGGGAATGAGCAGTTCTTC
many	-	TRBJ1-5	TRBV6-5	CASSYSWRASNQPQHF	TGTGCCAGCAGTTACTCTTGGAGGGCTAGCAATCAGCCCCAGCATTTT
few	-	TRBJ1-2	TRBV12-3/TRBV12-4	CASSSEYTWGNYGYTF	TGTGCCAGCAGTTCCGAGTACACTTGGGGTAACTATGGCTACACCTTC
-	TRBD2	TRBJ2-7	TRBV2	CASGEASSGGYEQYF	TGTGCCAGCGGTGAAGCCTCTAGCGGAGGGTACGAGCAGTACTTC
-	-	TRBJ2-1	TRBV9	CASSTRTTNEQFF	TGTGCCAGCAGCACCCGGACCACCAATGAGCAGTTCTTC
-	-	TRBJ2-1	TRBV11-3	CASSLGQETYNEQIF	TGTGCCAGCAGCTTAGGACAGGAGACCTACAATGAGCAGATCTTC
few	-	TRBJ1-1	TRBV2	CASSESPGQAMNTEAFF	TGTGCCAGCAGTGAAAGCCCGGGGCAGGCAATGAACACTGAAGCTTTCTTT
-	-	TRBJ1-4	TRBV7-9	CASSSPSRQEKLFF	TGTGCCAGCAGCTCCCCTTCAAGGCAGGAAAAACTGTTTTTT
many	-	TRBJ2-7	TRBV7-9	CASSWGRDYHGEQYF	TGTGCCAGCAGCTGGGGTAGAGACTACCACGGCGAGCAGTACTTC
many	-	TRBJ2-1	TRBV6-5	CASSYRDTWTDEQFF	TGTGCCAGCAGCTACAGGGACACCTGGACCGATGAGCAGTTCTTC
-	-	TRBJ1-5	TRBV27	CASSFQGEQPQHF	TGTGCCAGCAGTTTTCAGGGTGAACAGCCCCAGCATTTT
few	-	TRBJ2-7	TRBV4-1	CASSAGEGSYEQYF	TGCGCCAGCAGCGCAGGGGAGGGGAGCTACGAGCAGTACTTC
-	-	TRBJ2-1	TRBV10-3	CAISESEGVGYNEQFF	TGTGCCATCAGTGAGTCCGAGGGAGTGGGCTACAATGAGCAGTTCTTC
many	TRBD1	TRBJ2-2	TRBV6-5	CASSSRQGPTRNTGELFF	TGTGCCAGCAGTTCTAGACAGGGCCCCACGAGGAACACCGGGGAGCTGTTTTTT
-	-	TRBJ1-1	TRBV6-2/TRBV6-3	CASRTGGSEAFF	TGTGCCAGCAGGACGGGGGGGTCTGAAGCTTTCTTT
many	-	TRBJ2-7	TRBV14	CASSPNTYEQYF	TGTGCCAGCAGCCCAAACACCTACGAGCAGTACTTC
few	TRBD1	TRBJ1-1	TRBV27	CASSSGTGSGTEAFF	TGTGCCAGCAGTTCCGGGACAGGGTCGGGCACTGAAGCTTTCTTT
few	-	TRBJ2-1	TRBV7-9	CASSPRTDPYNEQFF	TGTGCCAGCAGCCCAAGGACAGATCCCTACAATGAGCAGTTCTTC
-	TRBD1	TRBJ1-2	TRBV14	CASSQDGGGFRGHTF	TGTGCCAGCAGCCAAGATGGAGGGGGCTTTAGGGGCCACACCTTC
few	TRBD1	TRBJ1-1	TRBV7-9	CASSAGDSPMSTEAFF	TGTGCCAGCAGCGCCGGGGACAGCCCTATGAGCACTGAAGCTTTCTTT